These 8 T cell receptor beta chains came from one sample sequenced in a study of CXCR3-negative and CXCR3-positive naive CD8 T cells. Study results and limitations: Naive cells that were CXCR3-positive had more hydrophobic TRB CDR3s (compared with CXCR3-negative naive cells).

It was by 5' RACE with UMI labels that the TRB cDNA libraries were prepared. With the 5' RACE reads reprocessed, TCRdb shows one record per CDR3 protein and no DNA. This listing includes tens of thousands of distinct CDR3 sequences. These receptors have no known antigen. The sample comprised naive CXCR3+ CD8+ T cells from blood. As to subset: CD45RO-CCR7+CD27+CD95- naive CD8+ T cells expressing CXCR3 (TNR3+). These TCRs come from a human donor in good health. Some clones in this sample may be carry-over from other donors' samples.

This chain joins TRBV18 and TRBJ2-2. This CDR3 comprises 16 residues. Germline V gene data show CDR1 as KGHSH and CDR2 as LQKENI. CDR3 sequence: CASSPSNRSNTGELFF.

The V and J genes are TRBV12-3 or TRBV12-4 and TRBJ1-2. This CDR3 has 12 amino acids. CDR3 residues: CASTLGVNGYTF.

This chain connects TRBV4-3 to TRBJ2-1. In germline, CDR1 is LGHNA, CDR2 YSLEER. The CDR3 extends over 13 amino acids. This CDR3 is CASSLAVWNEQFF.

V is TRBV29-1 and J is TRBJ2-1. The CDR3 has 13 residues. Germline CDR1 reads SQVTM; CDR2 reads ANQGSEA. CDR3 sequence reads: CSVGTISYNEQFF.

This rearrangement joins TRBV20-1 to TRBJ2-1; TCRdb's D gene call, TRBD1, goes unchecked for lack of DNA. This CDR3 region has 15 residues. Germline V gene data show CDR1 as DFQATT and CDR2 as SNEGSKA (reference sequence). CDR3 protein: CSAIIRVPVLSEQFF.

The rearrangement uses TRBV14 and TRBJ2-7. This CDR3 comprises 15 residues. CDR1 is SGHDN, CDR2 FVKESK, per germline. CDR3 region: CASSQDLGTVYEQYF.

This sequence joins TRBV6-4 and TRBJ1-1. CDR1 and CDR2 from the germline V gene are MRHNA and SNTAGT. This CDR3 is built from 14 residues. The CDR3: CASSDGRLNTEAFF.

This chain connects TRBV12-3 or TRBV12-4 to TRBJ1-4; the TCRdb call, TRBD1, lacks DNA for checking. This CDR3 is 15 amino acids long. The CDR3 protein is CASSEDREGIEKLFF.